The clone carrying this TCR beta chain was found a few times. Its antigen remains unidentified. CDR1 is MGHDK and CDR2 is SYGVNS in the germline V gene. With 1 base removed from V and 7 bases from J, the gap between germline ends came to 5 bases. The CDR3 is 11 residues long. This record comes from a study of early T cells in non-severe SARS-CoV-2 infection. About the study: The study sequenced bulk RNA from unsorted whole blood, with chains unpaired.

Unique molecular identifiers were attached to individual cDNA molecules. TCRdb called the 5' RACE reads again in MiXCR, with one record for every CDR3 protein. The repertoire holds fewer than 95,000 distinct CDR3 sequences, with approximately 17% as singletons. General observations from the study: VDJdb matching, biased toward anti-spike CD8 responses, missed private and CD4 specificities.

This chain joins TRBV25-1 and TRBJ2-7; D ambiguous. This receptor was identified in an adult who was a healthcare worker with PCR-confirmed SARS-CoV-2 infection or an uninfected control (not recorded which). Here the sequenced sample was whole blood, taken at baseline. The CDR3 reads CASSESAEQYF. The CDR3 DNA sequence: TGTGCCAGCAGTGAATCGGCGGAGCAGTACTTC.